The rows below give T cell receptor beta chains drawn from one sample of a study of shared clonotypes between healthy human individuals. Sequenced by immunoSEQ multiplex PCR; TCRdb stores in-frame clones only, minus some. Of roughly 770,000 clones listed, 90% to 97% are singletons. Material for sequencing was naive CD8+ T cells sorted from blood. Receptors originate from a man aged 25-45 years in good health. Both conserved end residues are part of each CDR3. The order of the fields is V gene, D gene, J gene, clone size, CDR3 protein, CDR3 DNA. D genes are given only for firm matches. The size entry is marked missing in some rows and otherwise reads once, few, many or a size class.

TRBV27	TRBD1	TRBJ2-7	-	CASSLGGTGTHEQYF	TGTGCCAGCAGCTTAGGCGGGACAGGGACCCACGAGCAGTACTTC
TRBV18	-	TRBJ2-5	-	CASSPPMSTRPTETQYF	TGTGCCAGCTCACCACCGATGAGTACGCGTCCGACGGAGACCCAGTACTTC
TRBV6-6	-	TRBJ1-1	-	CASFGNTEAFF	TGTGCCAGCTTCGGAAACACTGAAGCTTTCTTT
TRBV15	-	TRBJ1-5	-	CATSTYSNQPQHF	TGTGCCACCAGCACATATAGCAATCAGCCCCAGCATTTT
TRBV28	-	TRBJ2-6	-	CASSPDRTSGANVLTF	TGTGCCAGCAGTCCGGACAGAACCTCTGGGGCCAACGTCCTGACTTTC
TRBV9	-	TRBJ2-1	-	CASSVVEGNNEQFF	TGTGCCAGCAGCGTAGTCGAAGGAAACAATGAGCAGTTCTTC
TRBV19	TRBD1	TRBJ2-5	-	CASSRSTGALQETQYF	TGTGCCAGTAGTAGATCGACAGGGGCCTTACAAGAGACCCAGTACTTC
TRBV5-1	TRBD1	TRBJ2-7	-	CASSIPGQGADEQYF	TGCGCCAGCAGCATCCCGGGACAGGGGGCCGATGAGCAGTACTTC
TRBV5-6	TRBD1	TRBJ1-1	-	CASSLEGQGNTEAFF	TGTGCCAGCAGCTTGGAGGGACAGGGGAACACTGAAGCTTTCTTT
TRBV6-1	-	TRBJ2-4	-	CASTSLAKNIQYF	TGTGCCAGCACTTCCCTAGCCAAAAACATTCAGTACTTC
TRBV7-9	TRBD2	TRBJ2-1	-	CASSRTSGREGYEQFF	TGTGCCAGCAGCCGGACTAGCGGGAGGGAGGGGTATGAGCAGTTCTTC
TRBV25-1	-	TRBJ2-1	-	CASSENQGPYNEQFF	TGTGCCAGCAGTGAAAATCAGGGTCCTTACAATGAGCAGTTCTTC
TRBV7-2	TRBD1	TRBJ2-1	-	CASSLDRGGHNEQFF	TGTGCCAGCAGCTTAGACAGGGGTGGCCACAATGAGCAGTTCTTC
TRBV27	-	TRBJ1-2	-	CASSFGQGTVMTF	-
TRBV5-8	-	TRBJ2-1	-	CASSYRESEQFF	TGTGCCAGCAGCTACCGGGAGAGTGAGCAGTTCTTC
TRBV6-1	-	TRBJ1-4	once	CASSEVGKRFLEKLFF	TGTGCCAGCAGTGAAGTCGGGAAGCGCTTTTTAGAAAAACTGTTTTTT
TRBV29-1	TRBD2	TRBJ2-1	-	CSVAGRAGASYNEQFF	TGCAGCGTTGCGGGGAGGGCAGGTGCCTCCTACAATGAGCAGTTCTTC
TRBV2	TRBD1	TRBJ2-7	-	CASRGQYYEQYF	TGTGCCAGCCGGGGACAGTACTACGAGCAGTACTTC
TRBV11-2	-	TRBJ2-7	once	CASSLREALEQYF	TGTGCCAGCAGCTTACGTGAGGCGCTCGAGCAGTACTTC
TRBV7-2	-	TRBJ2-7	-	CASSLGISYEQYF	TGTGCCAGCAGCTTAGGGATCTCCTACGAGCAGTACTTC
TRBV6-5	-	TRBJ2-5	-	CASSPQETQYF	TGTGCCAGCAGTCCGCAAGAGACCCAGTACTTC
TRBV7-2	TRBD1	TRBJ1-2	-	CASSLGFGQGVYGYTF	TGTGCCAGCAGCTTAGGTTTCGGGCAGGGGGTTTATGGCTACACCTTC
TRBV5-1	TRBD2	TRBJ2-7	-	CASSIYSGDSYEQYF	TGCGCCAGCAGCATTTATAGCGGGGACTCCTACGAGCAGTACTTC
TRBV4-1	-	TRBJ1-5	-	CASSQLTNQPQHF	TGCGCCAGCAGCCAACTAACCAATCAGCCCCAGCATTTT
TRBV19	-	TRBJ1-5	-	CASSIDPGQYSNQPQHF	TGTGCCAGTAGTATAGATCCGGGACAATATAGCAATCAGCCCCAGCATTTT
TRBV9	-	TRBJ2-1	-	CASSGIGGADEQFF	TGTGCCAGCAGCGGGATCGGCGGTGCTGATGAGCAGTTCTTC
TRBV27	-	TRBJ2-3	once	CASSLDSGWTDTQYF	TGTGCCAGCAGTTTGGACTCCGGGTGGACCGATACGCAGTATTTT
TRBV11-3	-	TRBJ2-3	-	CASSFALGDTQYF	TGTGCCAGCAGCTTTGCACTGGGAGATACGCAGTATTTT
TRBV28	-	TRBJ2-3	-	CASSPRLTEWTDTQYF	TGTGCCAGCAGTCCCAGACTAACAGAGTGGACAGATACGCAGTATTTT
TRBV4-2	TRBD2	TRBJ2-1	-	CASSQDLAGTYNEQFF	TGTGCCAGCAGCCAAGATTTAGCGGGGACCTACAATGAGCAGTTCTTC
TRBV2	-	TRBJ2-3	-	CASSEFKTDTQYF	TGTGCCAGCAGTGAATTCAAGACAGATACGCAGTATTTT
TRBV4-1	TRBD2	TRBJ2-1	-	CASSQGLTSVQFF	TGCGCCAGCAGCCAAGGATTGACTAGCGTGCAGTTCTTC
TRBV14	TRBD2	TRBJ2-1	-	CASSPWTSTSSYNEQFF	TGTGCCAGCAGCCCCTGGACTAGCACGAGCTCCTACAATGAGCAGTTCTTC
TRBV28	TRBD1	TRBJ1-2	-	CASSLEWDSPNYGYTF	TGTGCCAGCAGTTTGGAGTGGGACAGTCCTAACTATGGCTACACCTTC
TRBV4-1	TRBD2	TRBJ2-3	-	CASSQTLGGSGITDTQYF	TGCGCCAGCAGCCAAACCTTAGGGGGTAGCGGGATCACAGATACGCAGTATTTT
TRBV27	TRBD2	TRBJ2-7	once	CASSYGTSYEQYF	TGTGCCAGCAGTTACGGGACTAGCTACGAGCAGTACTTC
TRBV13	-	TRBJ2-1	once	CASSLVPGDLYNEQFF	TGTGCCAGCAGCTTAGTTCCAGGAGACCTTTACAATGAGCAGTTCTTC
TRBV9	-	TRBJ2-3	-	CASSVGGLGTDTQYF	TGTGCCAGCAGCGTGGGGGGACTGGGCACAGATACGCAGTATTTT
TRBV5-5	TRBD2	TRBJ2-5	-	CASSLGLAGKYQETQYF	TGTGCCAGCAGCTTGGGCCTAGCGGGAAAGTACCAAGAGACCCAGTACTTC
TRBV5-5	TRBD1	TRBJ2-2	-	CASSFPNTGGPNTGELFF	TGTGCCAGCAGCTTCCCCAACACAGGGGGCCCCAACACCGGGGAGCTGTTTTTT
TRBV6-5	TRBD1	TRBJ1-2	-	CASSYGGTGANYGYTF	TGTGCCAGCAGTTACGGTGGGACAGGGGCTAACTATGGCTACACCTTC
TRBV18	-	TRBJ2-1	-	CASSPRLADRRPSYNEQFF	TGTGCCAGCTCACCGAGGCTAGCCGATAGACGACCCTCCTACAATGAGCAGTTCTTC
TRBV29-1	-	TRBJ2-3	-	CSHLDDTQYF	TGCAGCCATCTGGACGATACGCAGTATTTT
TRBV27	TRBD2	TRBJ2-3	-	CASSFGGADTQYF	TGTGCCAGCAGTTTTGGGGGGGCAGATACGCAGTATTTT
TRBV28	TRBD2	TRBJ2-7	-	CASRASWRESSYEQYF	TGTGCCAGCCGGGCCTCATGGCGGGAGAGCTCCTACGAGCAGTACTTC
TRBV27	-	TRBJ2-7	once	CASSPAGGQWGSSYEQYF	TGTGCCAGCAGTCCAGCGGGCGGTCAGTGGGGGAGCTCCTACGAGCAGTACTTC
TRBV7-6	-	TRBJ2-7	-	CASSSDQLSRGEQYF	TGTGCCAGCAGCTCAGACCAACTAAGCCGCGGCGAGCAGTACTTC
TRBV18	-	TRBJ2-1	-	CASSPPREFHNEQFF	TGTGCCAGCTCACCACCTCGGGAGTTCCACAATGAGCAGTTCTTC
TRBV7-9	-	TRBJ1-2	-	CASSFKFYGYTF	TGTGCCAGCAGCTTTAAATTCTATGGCTACACCTTC
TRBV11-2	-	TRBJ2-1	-	CASSLVRSRENEQFF	TGTGCCAGCAGCTTAGTTAGGTCCAGGGAAAATGAGCAGTTCTTC
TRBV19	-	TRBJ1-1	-	CASSSSQLPNTEAFF	TGTGCCAGTAGTTCGAGCCAGCTTCCGAACACTGAAGCTTTCTTT